Listed here is a single T cell receptor beta chain. The antigen is not known. The CDR3 sequence is 10 residues long. The germline V and J ends were trimmed by 3 bases and 4 bases, with 3 bases remaining between them. Germline values: CDR1 DFQATT, CDR2 SNEGSKA (reference sequence). Measured with immunoSEQ multiplex PCR; TCRdb has only the in-frame clones, and not every one. The top ten hold around 3.5% of the sample, which has about 95,000 clones, around 90% seen once. This sample is part of a study of T cell responses to AZD1222 COVID-19 vaccine. Study details: Pooled together were second doses at about 4 or about 12 weeks. Broader study findings: Clonal diversity may have been underestimated, and the donors were mostly white British, with more females than males. Across spike, vaccine-associated CD4 TCRs were found, dominant at 160-218 and 743-854. Of the AZD1222 recipients, only six or seven were seropositive at baseline.

The chain carries TRBV20-1 and TRBJ1-2; D is unclear. The TCR was taken from an adult in good health. The starting material was peripheral blood, obtained on day 0 of AZD1222 vaccination. CDR3 nucleotides: TGCAGTGCTAGTACCTATGGCTACACCTTC. This gives the protein CSASTYGYTF.